This TCR beta chain was captured by sequencing in a study of cytomegalovirus exposure and HLA in healthy donors. Germline V lookup: CDR1 LGHNA, CDR2 YNFKEQ. V dropped 2 bases and J dropped 4 bases, with 11 bases sitting between them. The CDR3 consists of 15 residues. The PCR employed 60 Vbeta primers together with 13 Jbeta primers. Produced via immunoSEQ multiplex PCR; TCRdb's table is partial and in-frame only. The sample consists of around 62,000 clones, roughly 76% of them appearing once. The chain employs TRBV4-2 and TRBJ2-2; perhaps TRBD1 as D (6 bases). Material: PBMCs. The sequence was collected from a man aged 55-75 years in good health and CMV-seropositive. The CDR3 DNA is TGTGCCAGCAGCCAACAGGACAGTATCACCGGGGAGCTGTTTTTT. Amino acid sequence: CASSQQDSITGELFF.